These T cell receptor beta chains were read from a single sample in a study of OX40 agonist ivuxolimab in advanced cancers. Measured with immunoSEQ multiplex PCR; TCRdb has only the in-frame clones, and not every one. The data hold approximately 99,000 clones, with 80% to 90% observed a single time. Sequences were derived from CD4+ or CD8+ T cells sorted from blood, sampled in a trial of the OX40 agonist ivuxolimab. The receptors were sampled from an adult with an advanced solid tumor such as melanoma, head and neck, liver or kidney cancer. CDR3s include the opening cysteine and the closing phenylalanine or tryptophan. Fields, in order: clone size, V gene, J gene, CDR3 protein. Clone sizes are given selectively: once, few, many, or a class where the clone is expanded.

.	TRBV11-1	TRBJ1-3	CASSARDGRGYTIYF
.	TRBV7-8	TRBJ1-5	CASSLRRAGNQPQHF
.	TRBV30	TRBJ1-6	CAWSGDGTNNSPLHF
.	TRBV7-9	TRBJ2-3	CASSPRWGGQSTDTQYF
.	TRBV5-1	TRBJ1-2	CASSSATQGANGYTF
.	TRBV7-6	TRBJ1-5	CASSLGNNQPQHF
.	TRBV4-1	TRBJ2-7	CASSQVLADGGEQYF
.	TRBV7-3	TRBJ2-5	CASSEGGGTQYF
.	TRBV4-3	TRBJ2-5	CASSQEELGQGEQTQYF
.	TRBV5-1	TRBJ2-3	CASSLEGMGEKDTQYF
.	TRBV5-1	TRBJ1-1	CASSFTLKDRGRDTEAFF
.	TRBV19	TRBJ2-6	CASREAGGRGANVLTF
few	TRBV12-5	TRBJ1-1	CASGLVLSTGNTEAFF
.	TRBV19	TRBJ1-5	CASSDPGGGNQPQHF
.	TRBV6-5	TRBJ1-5	CASSYSGGNQPQHF
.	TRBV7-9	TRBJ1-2	CASSYRQGTFSNYGYTF
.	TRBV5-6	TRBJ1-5	CASSHGQGRSNQPQHF
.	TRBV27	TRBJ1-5	CASSFSGVNQPQHF
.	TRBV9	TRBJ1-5	CASSKTGGNNQPQHF
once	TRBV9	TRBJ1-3	CASSERTSESSGNTIYF
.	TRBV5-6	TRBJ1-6	CASRIGRINSPLHF
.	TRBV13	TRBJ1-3	CASSASGLILAGNTIYF
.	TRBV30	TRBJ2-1	CAWSVPFLAGVYNEQFF
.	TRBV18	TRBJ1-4	CASSPPLGTGGFSELFF
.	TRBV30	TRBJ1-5	CACGRVSNQPQHF
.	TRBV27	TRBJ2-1	CASTRMGFDEQFF